This T cell receptor (beta chain) was captured by sequencing in a study of blood T cell repertoires in COVID-19. The CDR3 has 15 residues. Trimming took off 5 bases at V and 4 bases at J, with 15 bases between the two ends. Germline V gene lookup returns CDR1 SEHNR and CDR2 FQNEAQ (reference sequence). Only in-frame clones appear in the TCRdb table, and some are missing; sequencing was by immunoSEQ multiplex PCR. The data contain about 120,000 clones, more than 75% of them seen just once; the ten biggest clones take up about 2%. The sequencing sample was made of peripheral blood. The receptor comes from a woman aged 45 to 65 with acute or convalescent COVID-19. The chain carries TRBV7-9 and TRBJ1-5, with D tentatively TRBD1 (5 bases). Here the CDR3 reads CASSDNRRGNQPQHF. The CDR3 bases are TGTGCCAGCAGCGACAACAGGAGGGGAAATCAGCCCCAGCATTTT.